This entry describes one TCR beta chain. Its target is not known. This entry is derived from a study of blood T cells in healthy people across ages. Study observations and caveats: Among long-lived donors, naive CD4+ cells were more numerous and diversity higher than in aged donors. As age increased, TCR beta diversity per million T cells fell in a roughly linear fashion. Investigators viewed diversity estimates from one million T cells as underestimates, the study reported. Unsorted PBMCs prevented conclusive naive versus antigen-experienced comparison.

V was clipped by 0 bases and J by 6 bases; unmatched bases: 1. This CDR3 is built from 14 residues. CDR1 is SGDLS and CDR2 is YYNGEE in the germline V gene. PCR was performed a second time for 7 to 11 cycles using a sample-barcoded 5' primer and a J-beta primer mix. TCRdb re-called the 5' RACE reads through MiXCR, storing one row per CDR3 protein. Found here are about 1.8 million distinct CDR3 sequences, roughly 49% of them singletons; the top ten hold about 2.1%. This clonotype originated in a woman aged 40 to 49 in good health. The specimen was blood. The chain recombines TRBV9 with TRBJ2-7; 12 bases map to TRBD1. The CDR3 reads CASSVGGQGAEQYF. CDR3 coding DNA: TGTGCCAGCAGCGTAGGGGGACAGGGGGCCGAGCAGTACTTC.